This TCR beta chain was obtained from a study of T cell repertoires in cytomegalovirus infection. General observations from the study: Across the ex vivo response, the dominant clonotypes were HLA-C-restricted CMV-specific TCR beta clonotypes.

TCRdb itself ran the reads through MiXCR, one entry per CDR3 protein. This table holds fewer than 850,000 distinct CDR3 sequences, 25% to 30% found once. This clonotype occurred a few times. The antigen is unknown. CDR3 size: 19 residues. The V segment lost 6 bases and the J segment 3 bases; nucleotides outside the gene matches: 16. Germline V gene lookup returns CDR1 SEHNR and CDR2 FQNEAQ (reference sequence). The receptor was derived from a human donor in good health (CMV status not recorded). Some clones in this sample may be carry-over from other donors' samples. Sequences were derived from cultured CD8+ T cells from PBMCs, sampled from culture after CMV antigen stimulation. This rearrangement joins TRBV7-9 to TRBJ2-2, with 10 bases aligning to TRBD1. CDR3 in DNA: TGTGCCAGCAGAGTACCCGAACCATGGGGGACAGGGGACACCGGGGAGCTGTTTTTT. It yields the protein CASRVPEPWGTGDTGELFF.